A single sample gave rise to the 24 T cell receptor beta chains below, sequenced in a study of shared clonotypes between healthy human individuals (TCRdb year 2020). CD8 naive samples were CD45RO-negative cells positively selected for CCR7, giving a CD45RA+CCR7+ population that excluded TemRA cells. Libraries came from the immunoSEQ multiplex PCR assay. Held by TCRdb, this immuneACCESS table contains in-frame sequences only and omits some clones. Under half of the omission traces to an unresolved V gene where checked; the cause of the rest is unknown. The sample yields just over 2,000,000 clones; approximately 94% were counted once. The top ten clonotypes cover 0.85% to 1.3% of the sample. The material sequenced was naive CD8+ T cells sorted from blood. The cell subset or site label for this specimen denotes: CD45RA+CCR7+. The receptor source for this set is a man between 18 and 29 years old in good health.

This rearrangement joins TRBV10-3 to TRBJ1-1; D call uncertain. The CDR3 length is 15 residues. The germline V gene has CDR1 ENHRY and CDR2 SYGVKD. V lost 5 bases and J lost 1, with 14 bases in between. CDR3 sequence: CAISTSPGGNTEAFF. The CDR3 DNA reads as TGTGCCATCAGTACTTCACCAGGAGGGAACACTGAAGCTTTCTTT.

This chain connects TRBV4-3 to TRBJ2-7, with 12 bases aligning to TRBD1. Germline assignment: CDR1 LGHNA and CDR2 YSLEER. V was pared by 0 bases and J by 5 bases, with 5 bases of the junction left unmatched. The CDR3 covers 16 residues. CDR3 in DNA: TGCGCCAGCAGCCAAGATGGGACAGGGGGCTGGGACGAGCAGTACTTC. Protein sequence: CASSQDGTGGWDEQYF.

The chain combines TRBV10-1 with TRBJ2-5, with 11 bases that match TRBD2. V dropped 6 bases and J dropped 4; count of bases not matched to a gene: 7. Looked up from germline, CDR1 is WNHNN and CDR2 is SYGVQD (reference sequence). This CDR3 has 15 residues. This CDR3 is CASRKLAGGRETQYF. DNA of the CDR3: TGCGCCAGCAGGAAATTAGCGGGGGGGCGAGAGACCCAGTACTTC.

The chain is built from TRBV5-3 and TRBJ2-7; D call uncertain. TRBV5-3 is sorted into the ORF group, with uncertain function. V shed 1 base and J shed 7 bases, with 24 bases lying between them. There are 17 residues in the CDR3. As DNA, the CDR3 is TGTGCCAGAAGCTTGTATCGGCCAACTCGTACGGCTTGGGAGCAGTACTTC. Its protein product is CARSLYRPTRTAWEQYF.

The chain employs TRBV9 and TRBJ2-3, with a weak D call TRBD1 (6 bases). CDR1 SGDLS and CDR2 YYNGEE come from the germline V gene. V lost 4 bases and J lost 0, with 18 bases in between. This CDR3 comprises 17 residues. CDR3 in DNA: TGTGCCAGCAGCCATCCTCAGGGGCGTCAAAGCACAGATACGCAGTATTTT. Translated: CASSHPQGRQSTDTQYF. The full variable domain, in which reference TRBV9 and TRBJ2-3 provide the parts outside the CDR3, is DSGVTQTPKHLITATGQRVTLRCSPRSGDLSVYWYQQSLDQGLQFLIQYYNGEERAKGNILERFSAQQFPDLHSELNLSSLELGDSALYFCASSHPQGRQSTDTQYFGPGTRLTVL.

In its sample, this clone was seen once. The chain employs TRBV6-6 and TRBJ1-1; 7 bases fit TRBD1. Germline CDR1 reads MNHNY; CDR2 reads SVGAGI (reference sequence). V lost 2 bases and J lost 8; bases outside the gene matches: 2. The CDR3 runs to 12 residues. The CDR3 spells CASSYGTVEAFF. The CDR3 region has the DNA TGTGCCAGCAGTTACGGGACAGTCGAAGCTTTCTTT.

Only one count was recorded for this clone. The V call is TRBV7-2, the J call TRBJ2-7; 7 bases map to TRBD1. Germline-derived CDR1 and CDR2 are SGHTA and FQGNSA. The CDR3 covers 13 residues. V shed 4 bases and J 2 bases; nucleotides not matched to a gene: 2. The CDR3 DNA reads as TGTGCCAGCAGCTCCCAGGGGGCCTACGAGCAGTACTTC. This sequence encodes CASSSQGAYEQYF.

The chain employs TRBV30 and TRBJ2-7; a weak D match, TRBD1 (6 bases). V was trimmed by 0 bases and J by 3 bases, leaving 18 bases between them. The CDR3 is 16 amino acids. CDR1 is GTSNPN, CDR2 SVGIG, per germline (reference sequence). The CDR3 reads CAWSVPPGAPGYEQYF. The CDR3 nucleotides are TGTGCCTGGAGTGTACCCCCAGGGGCCCCAGGCTACGAGCAGTACTTC.

Note on this clone: This same CDR3 is encoded by further DNA sequences in the sample. V gene TRBV6-5 combines with J gene TRBJ1-5; TRBD1 might be the D (5 bases). V lost 0 bases and J lost 5, with 8 bases in between. The V gene's germline CDR1 is MNHEY and CDR2 SVGAGI. This CDR3 has 14 amino acids. CDR3 sequence (DNA): TGTGCCAGCAGTTACTCGGGGGAACATCAGCCCCAGCATTTT. It codes for CASSYSGEHQPQHF.

V usage is TRBV2 and J usage is TRBJ2-5; 9 bases fit TRBD1. The trim removed 8 bases at V and 1 base at J, leaving 11 bases unmatched. Germline-derived CDR1 and CDR2 are SNHLY and FYNNEI. CDR3 length: 16 amino acids. CDR3 amino acids: CASWPGQGKIQETQYF. CDR3 DNA sequence: TGTGCCAGCTGGCCGGGACAGGGCAAAATCCAAGAGACCCAGTACTTC.

CDR3 sequence (DNA): TGTGCCAGCAGTGGAGTTAGCAGAAACGAGCAGTACTTC. Protein product: CASSGVSRNEQYF. The chain couples TRBV6-1 to TRBJ2-7; D gene unclear. The CDR3 is 13 residues long. Per germline, CDR1 MNHNS and CDR2 SASEGT. Trimming left V 4 bases short and J 5 bases short, with 12 bases between.

The sample holds a few counts of this clone. This chain links TRBV9 with TRBJ2-7; 11 bases fit TRBD2. J gave up 3 bases and V 4 bases, and 9 bases lay outside the gene matches. Germline V gene sequence: CDR1 SGDLS, CDR2 YYNGEE. The length of the CDR3 is 16 residues. The CDR3 nucleotides read TGTGCCAGCAGCCCTGGACTAGCGGGCGAACTCTACGAGCAGTACTTC. Translating it yields CASSPGLAGELYEQYF.

The genes are TRBV28 and TRBJ1-2; D not certain. Trimming took off 4 bases at V and 2 bases at J, with 8 bases between the two ends. CDR3 length: 13 residues. Germline CDR1 and CDR2: MDHEN and SYDVKM. The CDR3 loop is CASSSRQNYGYTF. For the CDR3, the DNA is TGTGCCAGCAGTTCCAGGCAAAACTATGGCTACACCTTC.

V and J are TRBV4-3 and TRBJ2-1; TRBD2 matches 13 bases. The V gene's germline CDR1 is LGHNA and CDR2 YSLEER. J was trimmed by 12 bases and V by 1 base; bases with no gene match: 3. The CDR3 is 14 amino acids. DNA of the CDR3: TGCGCCAGCAGCCAAGGACTAGCGGGAGGAGGGCAGTTCTTC. Translating gives CASSQGLAGGGQFF.

The chain carries TRBV15 and TRBJ1-1, with D perhaps matching TRBD1 (5 bases). Germline CDR1 reads LNHNV; CDR2 reads YYDKDF (reference sequence). Trimming left V 1 base short and J 1 base short, with 7 bases between. The CDR3 sequence is 14 residues long. CDR3 DNA sequence: TGTGCCACCAGCAGAGTGGGGGGGAACACTGAAGCTTTCTTT. Amino acid sequence: CATSRVGGNTEAFF.

V and J are TRBV9 and TRBJ1-2; the D is unclear. The V end was cut by 0 bases, the J end by 4 bases, with 10 bases between. Looked up from germline, CDR1 is SGDLS and CDR2 is YYNGEE. The CDR3 is made up of 14 amino acids. This CDR3 is CASSVDGVPYGYTF. The CDR3 bases are TGTGCCAGCAGCGTAGATGGGGTTCCCTATGGCTACACCTTC.

The V gene is TRBV5-1, the J gene TRBJ2-2, with D maybe TRBD2 (7 bases). There are 15 residues in the CDR3. Germline lookup yields CDR1 SGHRS and CDR2 YFSETQ. V was cut by 3 bases and J by 2 bases, with 11 bases left in between. The CDR3 region is CASSYGGTNTGELFF. The CDR3 DNA follows: TGCGCCAGCAGCTACGGGGGGACAAACACCGGGGAGCTGTTTTTT.

There are a few counts of this clone. The rearrangement joins TRBV6-5 to TRBJ1-4; D is unresolved. V was cut by 6 bases and J by 5 bases, with 16 bases left in between. The CDR3 loop spans 15 amino acids. CDR1 and CDR2 (germline): MNHEY, SVGAGI. CDR3 protein: CASRRGPAKNEKLFF. Here the CDR3 DNA reads TGTGCCAGCAGGCGTGGGCCGGCCAAGAATGAAAAACTGTTTTTT.

V gene TRBV5-4 combines with J gene TRBJ2-5; 7 bases fit TRBD2. This CDR3 contains 14 residues. Germline loops: CDR1 SGHNT, CDR2 YYREEE (reference sequence). V dropped 4 bases and J dropped 5; count of bases not matched to a gene: 8. In DNA, the CDR3 is TGTGCCAGCAGCGGGCGGGAGTTGGGTGAGACCCAGTACTTC. This gives the protein CASSGRELGETQYF.

The chain recombines TRBV7-2 with TRBJ2-1; D is possibly TRBD1 (5 bases). Germline V gene data show CDR1 as SGHTA and CDR2 as FQGNSA. Between the trimmed V and J ends, which lost 1 base and 6 bases, there was a span of 13 bases. This CDR3 has 15 residues. The chain's CDR3 is CASSLDPQGGNEQFF. The DNA for the CDR3 is TGTGCCAGCAGCTTAGATCCCCAGGGTGGCAATGAGCAGTTCTTC. The full variable domain, its missing parts supplied by reference TRBV7-2 and TRBJ2-1, is GAGVSQSPSNKVTEKGKDVELRCDPISGHTALYWYRQSLGQGLEFLIYFQGNSAPDKSGLPSDRFSAERTGGSVSTLTIQRTQQEDSAVYLCASSLDPQGGNEQFFGPGTRLTVL.

The chain carries TRBV9 and TRBJ2-7; TRBD1 matches at 8 bases. Germline trimming cut 0 bases from V and 5 bases from J; bases unmatched to any gene: 7. The CDR3 totals 15 residues. The V gene's germline CDR1 is SGDLS and CDR2 YYNGEE. CDR3 nucleotide sequence: TGTGCCAGCAGCGTAGAGCCAGGGGGCGTCGACGAGCAGTACTTC. Encoded protein: CASSVEPGGVDEQYF.

V and J are TRBV6-5 and TRBJ2-5, with D possibly being TRBD2 (6 bases). This CDR3 contains 15 residues. V lost 2 bases, J lost 5 bases, and 15 bases lay in between. The germline CDR1 and CDR2 sequences are MNHEY and SVGAGI. The CDR3 loop reads CASSYLSGGGETQYF. CDR3 DNA: TGTGCCAGCAGTTACCTAAGCGGAGGAGGGGAGACCCAGTACTTC.

The rearrangement links TRBV2 to TRBJ2-7; D may match TRBD1 or TRBD2 (5 bases each). V lost 11 bases and J 2 bases, leaving 13 bases between the germline ends. Germline-derived CDR1 and CDR2 are SNHLY and FYNNEI. This CDR3 comprises 12 residues. The CDR3: CACEGTAYEQYF. CDR3 nucleotide sequence: TGTGCCTGCGAGGGGACCGCCTACGAGCAGTACTTC.

The chain carries TRBV25-1 and TRBJ1-2; a possible D gene is TRBD1 (5 bases). In germline, CDR1 is MGHDK, CDR2 SYGVNS. CDR3 length: 14 residues. V lost 4 bases and J lost 5, with 14 bases in between. The DNA of the CDR3 is TGTGCCAGCAGTGCCGTGACAGCGTCGTATGGCTACACCTTC. Translated: CASSAVTASYGYTF.